This TCR beta chain was recorded in a study of control samples from healthy donors and cancer patients. Using immunoSEQ multiplex PCR, the repertoire was profiled, and TCRdb retains in-frame clones only, with some absent. The profile covers roughly 370,000 clones, with about nine tenths appearing a single time and around 6.4% taken by the ten largest. The CDR3 totals 15 residues. Germline V gene lookup returns CDR1 SEHNR and CDR2 FQNEAQ (reference sequence). V was shortened by 4 bases and J by 5 bases, with 17 bases between the two germline ends. The sequencing input was PBMCs. The gene calls are TRBV7-9 and TRBJ1-2; D call uncertain. The TCR originated in a man aged 35 to 55 with head and neck cancer. The CDR3 reads CASSSPTLDRYGYTF. CDR3 nucleotides: TGTGCCAGCAGCTCCCCTACGTTGGACCGATATGGCTACACCTTC.